A selection of T cell receptor beta chains follows, all from one sample in a study of regulatory T cells in long-lasting Graves disease. TCRdb reprocessed the multiplex PCR reads with MiXCR, giving one entry per CDR3 protein. The repertoire holds a few hundred thousand distinct CDR3 sequences, about a fifth seen once, with less than 9% in the top ten. Sequencing used peripheral blood mononuclear cells (PBMCs), obtained when the disease was refractory, from a patient treated with antithyroid drugs. The source is a female donor with Graves disease. Each CDR3 is given with its conserved first and last residue. The order of the fields is J gene, D gene, V gene, CDR3 length, clone size, CDR3 protein, CDR3 DNA. D genes are given only for firm matches. Clone size is given for some rows only: seen once, a few or many times, or a class if the clone is expanded.

j_call: TRBJ2-7; d_call: -; v_call: TRBV27; cdr3_length: 15; clone_size: few; cdr3_aa: CASSLTVGKSYEQYF; cdr3_nt: TGTGCCAGCAGTTTAACGGTTGGAAAATCCTACGAGCAGTACTTC
j_call: TRBJ2-7; d_call: TRBD2; v_call: TRBV7-2; cdr3_length: 13; clone_size: -; cdr3_aa: CASSLGREGEQYF; cdr3_nt: TGTGCCAGCAGCTTAGGCAGGGAGGGCGAGCAGTACTTC
j_call: TRBJ2-7; d_call: TRBD1; v_call: TRBV6-1; cdr3_length: 13; clone_size: many; cdr3_aa: CASRTGQGVEQYF; cdr3_nt: TGTGCCAGCAGAACGGGACAGGGGGTCGAGCAGTACTTC
j_call: TRBJ2-5; d_call: -; v_call: TRBV6-1; cdr3_length: 15; clone_size: -; cdr3_aa: CASSEYGAQGETQYF; cdr3_nt: TGTGCCAGCAGTGAATATGGGGCTCAGGGGGAGACCCAGTACTTC
j_call: TRBJ1-1; d_call: TRBD1; v_call: TRBV5-1; cdr3_length: 16; clone_size: few; cdr3_aa: CASRRPGTGSITEAFF; cdr3_nt: TGCGCCAGCCGCCGTCCCGGGACAGGGTCGATCACTGAAGCTTTCTTT
j_call: TRBJ1-4; d_call: -; v_call: TRBV4-1; cdr3_length: 15; clone_size: few; cdr3_aa: CASSLLRVSNEKLFF; cdr3_nt: TGCGCCAGCAGCCTTTTACGGGTCTCTAATGAAAAACTGTTTTTT
j_call: TRBJ1-6; d_call: TRBD1; v_call: TRBV5-1; cdr3_length: 14; clone_size: many; cdr3_aa: CASSAGQGRSPLHF; cdr3_nt: TGCGCCAGCAGCGCGGGACAGGGACGCTCACCCCTCCACTTT
j_call: TRBJ1-3; d_call: TRBD1; v_call: TRBV12-3/TRBV12-4; cdr3_length: 20; clone_size: -; cdr3_aa: CASRTLGGTAPGPLGNTIYF; cdr3_nt: TGTGCCAGCCGTACACTCGGAGGGACAGCTCCAGGCCCACTTGGAAACACCATATATTTT
j_call: TRBJ2-6; d_call: -; v_call: TRBV7-3; cdr3_length: 15; clone_size: many; cdr3_aa: CASSLSGAGANVLTF; cdr3_nt: TGTGCCAGCAGCTTAAGTGGGGCTGGGGCCAACGTCCTGACTTTC
j_call: TRBJ1-1; d_call: -; v_call: TRBV5-4; cdr3_length: 15; clone_size: -; cdr3_aa: CASKAGTPMNTEAFF; cdr3_nt: TGTGCCAGTAAAGCCGGGACACCGATGAACACTGAAGCTTTCTTT
j_call: TRBJ1-1; d_call: TRBD1; v_call: TRBV4-2; cdr3_length: 17; clone_size: few; cdr3_aa: CASSQERQGLMNTEAFF; cdr3_nt: TGTGCCAGCAGCCAAGAGAGACAGGGGCTCATGAACACTGAAGCTTTCTTT
j_call: TRBJ1-6; d_call: TRBD1; v_call: TRBV12-5; cdr3_length: 15; clone_size: few; cdr3_aa: CASGGQGNYNSPLHF; cdr3_nt: TGTGCTAGTGGGGGACAGGGGAACTATAATTCACCCCTCCACTTT
j_call: TRBJ1-1; d_call: TRBD1; v_call: TRBV12-3/TRBV12-4; cdr3_length: 16; clone_size: many; cdr3_aa: CASSPSTGYIVTEAFF; cdr3_nt: TGTGCCAGCAGTCCGTCGACAGGGTATATCGTCACTGAAGCTTTCTTT
j_call: TRBJ1-6; d_call: -; v_call: TRBV9; cdr3_length: 13; clone_size: -; cdr3_aa: CASGDGDNSPLHF; cdr3_nt: TGTGCCAGTGGGGACGGGGATAATTCACCCCTCCACTTT
j_call: TRBJ2-7; d_call: -; v_call: TRBV20-1; cdr3_length: 14; clone_size: -; cdr3_aa: CSARAGNYVDEQYF; cdr3_nt: TGCAGTGCTAGAGCGGGAAATTATGTGGACGAGCAGTACTTC
j_call: TRBJ1-3; d_call: TRBD1; v_call: TRBV6-1; cdr3_length: 13; clone_size: -; cdr3_aa: CASSVQGDNTIYF; cdr3_nt: TGTGCCAGCAGCGTACAGGGGGACAACACCATATATTTT
j_call: TRBJ2-4; d_call: -; v_call: TRBV20-1; cdr3_length: 14; clone_size: -; cdr3_aa: CSAGSGLAKNIQYF; cdr3_nt: TGCAGTGCCGGTTCCGGGCTAGCCAAAAACATTCAGTACTTC
j_call: TRBJ2-2; d_call: -; v_call: TRBV6-2/TRBV6-3; cdr3_length: 14; clone_size: few; cdr3_aa: CASSYSRGDGELFF; cdr3_nt: TGTGCCAGCAGTTACTCTAGGGGCGATGGGGAGCTGTTTTTT
j_call: TRBJ1-6; d_call: TRBD1; v_call: TRBV27; cdr3_length: 18; clone_size: few; cdr3_aa: CASSLKGGQGSYNSPLHF; cdr3_nt: TGTGCCAGCAGTTTAAAGGGGGGACAGGGGTCCTATAATTCACCCCTCCACTTT
j_call: TRBJ2-3; d_call: TRBD1; v_call: TRBV20-1; cdr3_length: 14; clone_size: -; cdr3_aa: CSARQGQYPDTQYF; cdr3_nt: TGCAGTGCCAGACAGGGGCAATACCCAGATACGCAGTATTTT
j_call: TRBJ2-7; d_call: TRBD2; v_call: TRBV28; cdr3_length: 16; clone_size: many; cdr3_aa: CASSVLLAGGPLRKYF; cdr3_nt: TGTGCCAGCAGTGTACTACTAGCGGGAGGGCCGTTGCGGAAGTACTTC
j_call: TRBJ2-5; d_call: -; v_call: TRBV6-1; cdr3_length: 13; clone_size: many; cdr3_aa: CASKIAPKETQYF; cdr3_nt: TGTGCCAGCAAAATAGCACCGAAAGAGACCCAGTACTTC
j_call: TRBJ1-5; d_call: -; v_call: TRBV6-5; cdr3_length: 14; clone_size: many; cdr3_aa: CASSYRSTVQPQHF; cdr3_nt: TGTGCCAGCAGTTACCGATCAACGGTTCAGCCCCAGCATTTT
j_call: TRBJ2-7; d_call: TRBD1; v_call: TRBV6-1; cdr3_length: 13; clone_size: many; cdr3_aa: CASTQGFSYEQYF; cdr3_nt: TGTGCCAGCACACAGGGGTTCTCCTACGAGCAGTACTTC
j_call: TRBJ2-5; d_call: -; v_call: TRBV6-5; cdr3_length: 12; clone_size: -; cdr3_aa: CASSSMEETQYF; cdr3_nt: TGTGCCAGCAGTTCCATGGAAGAGACCCAGTACTTC
j_call: TRBJ1-2; d_call: -; v_call: TRBV7-2; cdr3_length: 14; clone_size: few; cdr3_aa: CASSFQTGNYGYTF; cdr3_nt: TGTGCCAGCAGCTTCCAGACAGGCAACTATGGCTACACCTTC